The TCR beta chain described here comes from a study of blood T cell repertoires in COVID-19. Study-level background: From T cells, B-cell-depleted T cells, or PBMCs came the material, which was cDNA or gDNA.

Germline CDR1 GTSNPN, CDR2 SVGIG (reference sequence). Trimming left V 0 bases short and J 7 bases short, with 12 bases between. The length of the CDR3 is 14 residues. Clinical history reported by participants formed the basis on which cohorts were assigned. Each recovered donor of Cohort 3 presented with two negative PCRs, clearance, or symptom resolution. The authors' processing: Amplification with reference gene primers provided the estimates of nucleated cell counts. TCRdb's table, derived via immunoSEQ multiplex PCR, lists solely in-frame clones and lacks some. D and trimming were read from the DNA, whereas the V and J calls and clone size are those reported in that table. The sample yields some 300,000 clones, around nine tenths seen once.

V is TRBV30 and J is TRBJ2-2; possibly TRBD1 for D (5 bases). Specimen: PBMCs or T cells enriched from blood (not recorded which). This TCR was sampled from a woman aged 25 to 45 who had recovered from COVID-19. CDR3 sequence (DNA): TGTGCCTGGAGTGTACTTCAGGGTTACGGGGAGCTGTTTTTT. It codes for CAWSVLQGYGELFF.